This T cell receptor (beta chain) was obtained from a study of blood T cell repertoires in COVID-19. In the study overall: In each case, the material was cDNA or gDNA derived from T cells, B-cell-depleted T cells, or PBMCs.

This CDR3 contains 13 residues. V was trimmed by 7 bases and J by 5 bases, leaving 14 bases between them. Authors' processing steps: The authors estimated nucleated cell counts from reference gene primer amplification. Clones were sequenced by immunoSEQ multiplex PCR, and TCRdb holds only the in-frame ones, with some missing. That table gives V, J and clone size, and the DNA gave D and trimming. The sample includes 75,000 to 90,000 clones, about 80% of them seen just once. This clone was detected a few times. Material for sequencing was peripheral blood. The chain links TRBV12-3 or TRBV12-4 to TRBJ1-1; unclear D gene. This receptor was obtained from a woman aged 40-49 years with active or convalescent COVID-19. CDR3 protein: CASTLGRVTEAFF. DNA for the CDR3: TGTGCCAGCACCCTCGGGAGGGTAACTGAAGCTTTCTTT.